A selection of T cell receptor beta chains follows, all from one sample in a study of T cell repertoires in ileal Crohn's disease. Only in-frame clones appear in the TCRdb table, and some are missing; sequencing was by immunoSEQ multiplex PCR. The sample has 15,000 or so clones, 85% to 90% seen once. The sequenced sample consisted of ileal tissue. These receptor sequences come from an adult with Crohn's disease. Each CDR3 is given with its conserved first and last residue. The order of the fields is CDR3 DNA, CDR3 protein, V gene, D gene, J gene, clone size. A D gene is named only where the DNA matches it firmly. Expanded clones get a size class; other rows say once, few or many, or leave the size out.

TGCAGCGTTAAGACAGGGGGCGCTTTCAATGAGCAGTTCTTC	CSVKTGGAFNEQFF	TRBV29-1	TRBD1	TRBJ2-1	NA
TGTGCCAGCAGCTTGGTGTCGGGCAATGAGCAGTTCTTC	CASSLVSGNEQFF	TRBV9	NA	TRBJ2-1	NA
TGTGCCAGCAGCTTACCTAGCGGGATAGGAGAGCAGTACTTC	CASSLPSGIGEQYF	TRBV7-9	TRBD2	TRBJ2-7	NA
TGTGCCAGCAGGCGGGACTCCTACGAGCAGTACTTC	CASRRDSYEQYF	TRBV2	NA	TRBJ2-7	NA
TGTGCCAGCAGTACGACTAGCGGGAGTTACAATGAGCAGTTCTTC	CASSTTSGSYNEQFF	TRBV6-4	TRBD2	TRBJ2-1	NA
TGTGCCAGCAGCTTGGCGGCCAATAAACCGGGTACCTATGGCTACACCTTC	CASSLAANKPGTYGYTF	TRBV5-6	NA	TRBJ1-2	NA
TGTGCCTGTTTTAACCAGGGCCGAAGTGGCTACACCTTC	CACFNQGRSGYTF	TRBV30	NA	TRBJ1-2	NA
TGTGCCAGCGCCTGGGGAGGGGGGCCTGAAGCTTTCTTT	CASAWGGGPEAFF	TRBV2	NA	TRBJ1-1	NA
TGCAGCGGATCAGGACAATTGGCTGAAGCTTTCTTT	CSGSGQLAEAFF	TRBV29-1	NA	TRBJ1-1	once
TGTGCCAGCAGTAGCGAGTACTACAATGAGCAGTTCTTC	CASSSEYYNEQFF	TRBV7-8	NA	TRBJ2-1	NA
TGTGCCAGCAGTTCCCAGGGGGTTAACTATGGCTACACCTTC	CASSSQGVNYGYTF	TRBV6-1	TRBD1	TRBJ1-2	NA
TGTGCCAGTAAGGGGACAGGCTTCTCTGGGGCCAACGTCCTGACTTTC	CASKGTGFSGANVLTF	TRBV19	TRBD1	TRBJ2-6	NA
TGTGCCAGCAGCTTAATGTTATCGGATACGCAGTATTTT	CASSLMLSDTQYF	TRBV7-3	NA	TRBJ2-3	few
TGTGCCTGTGGACAGGGGTGGACAGATACGCAGTATTTT	CACGQGWTDTQYF	TRBV30	TRBD1	TRBJ2-3	NA
TGTGCCAGCAGCTTACAGGGCGGGGCTGTCGGGCCCGGGGAGCTGTTTTTT	CASSLQGGAVGPGELFF	TRBV7-3	NA	TRBJ2-2	NA
TGTGCCGCCGGAGAGGGCTACTACGAGCAGTACTTC	CAAGEGYYEQYF	TRBV6-5	NA	TRBJ2-7	NA
TGTGCCAGTAGTAGGAGCGGGGGGGGGCTTTACAATGAGCAGTTCTTC	CASSRSGGGLYNEQFF	TRBV19	TRBD2	TRBJ2-1	NA
TGTGCCAGCAGAGCACAGGGTAGGGGCGAGCAGTACTTC	CASRAQGRGEQYF	TRBV2	NA	TRBJ2-7	NA
TGTGCCAGCAGTGACTGGACAGGGCCTGAAGCTTTCTTT	CASSDWTGPEAFF	TRBV6-1	TRBD1	TRBJ1-1	NA
TGTGCCAGCAGTTATTTCAGGACAGGGAAAAAAGAGACCCAGTACTTC	CASSYFRTGKKETQYF	TRBV6-5	TRBD1	TRBJ2-5	NA
TGCGCCAGCAGACTATCCCGGCTATCCTTAGAGACCCAGTACTTC	CASRLSRLSLETQYF	TRBV10-2	NA	TRBJ2-5	NA
TGTGCCAGCAGTTTCCGGGCAGGGGGCAGTGGCTACACCTTC	CASSFRAGGSGYTF	TRBV27	TRBD1	TRBJ1-2	NA
TGTGCCAGCAGCTTGGACAGGCAAGAGACCCAGTACTTC	CASSLDRQETQYF	TRBV5-4	NA	TRBJ2-5	once
TGCAGCGCCGCGGGGTGGGAGACCCAGTACTTC	CSAAGWETQYF	TRBV29-1	NA	TRBJ2-5	NA